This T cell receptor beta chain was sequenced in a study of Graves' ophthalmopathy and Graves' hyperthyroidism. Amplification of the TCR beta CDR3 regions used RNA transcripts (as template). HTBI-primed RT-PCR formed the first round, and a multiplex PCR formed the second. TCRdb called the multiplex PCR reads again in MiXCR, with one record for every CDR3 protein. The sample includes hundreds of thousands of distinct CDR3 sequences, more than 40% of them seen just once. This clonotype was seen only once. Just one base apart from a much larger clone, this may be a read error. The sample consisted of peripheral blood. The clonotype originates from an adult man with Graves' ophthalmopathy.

The CDR3: CASSPRASGRTGTGELFF. The CDR3, as DNA: TGCGCCAGCAGCCCCAGGGCTAGCGGGAGGACCGGGACCGGGGAGCTGTTTTTT. This chain uses TRBV5-1 with TRBJ2-2, with 11 bases identical to TRBD2. The germline CDR1 and CDR2 sequences are SGHRS and YFSETQ. V was clipped by 4 bases and J by 5 bases; unmatched bases: 13. The CDR3 extends over 18 amino acids.